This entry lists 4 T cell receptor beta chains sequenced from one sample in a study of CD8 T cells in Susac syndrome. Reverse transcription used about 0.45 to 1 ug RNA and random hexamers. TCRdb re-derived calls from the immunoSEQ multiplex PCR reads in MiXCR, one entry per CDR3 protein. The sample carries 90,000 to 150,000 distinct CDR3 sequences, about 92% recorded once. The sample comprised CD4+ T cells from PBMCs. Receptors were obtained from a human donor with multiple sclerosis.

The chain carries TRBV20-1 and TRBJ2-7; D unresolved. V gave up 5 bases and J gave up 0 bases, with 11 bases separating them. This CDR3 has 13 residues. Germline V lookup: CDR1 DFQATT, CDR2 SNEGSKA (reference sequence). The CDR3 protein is CSAARPSSYEQYF. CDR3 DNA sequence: TGCAGTGCTGCTCGCCCAAGCTCCTACGAGCAGTACTTC.

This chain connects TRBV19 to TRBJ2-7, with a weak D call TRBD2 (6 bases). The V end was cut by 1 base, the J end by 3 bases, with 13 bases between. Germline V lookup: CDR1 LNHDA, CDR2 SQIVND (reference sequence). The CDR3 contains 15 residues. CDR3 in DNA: TGTGCCAGTAGTATAGCTGGGGCGGGGAGCTACGAGCAGTACTTC. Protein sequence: CASSIAGAGSYEQYF. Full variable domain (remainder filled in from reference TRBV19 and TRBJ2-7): DGGITQSPKYLFRKEGQNVTLSCEQNLNHDAMYWYRQDPGQGLRLIYYSQIVNDFQKGDIAEGYSVSREKKESFPLTVTSAQKNPTAFYLCASSIAGAGSYEQYFGPGTRLTVT.

The CDR3 DNA sequence: TGTGCCAGCAGTTATAACGTTGGGGGAACGTCCTACGAGCAGTACTTC. Translation gives CASSYNVGGTSYEQYF. The chain links TRBV6-2 or TRBV6-3 to TRBJ2-7, with D possibly being TRBD1 or TRBD2 (5 bases each). From germline, CDR1 is MNHEY and CDR2 SVGEGT. The CDR3 is 16 residues long. Trimming stripped 3 bases from V and 1 base from J, with 16 bases between.

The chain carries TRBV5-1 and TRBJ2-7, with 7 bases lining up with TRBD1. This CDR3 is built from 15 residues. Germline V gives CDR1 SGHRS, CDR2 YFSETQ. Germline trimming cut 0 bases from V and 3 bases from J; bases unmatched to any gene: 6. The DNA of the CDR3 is TGCGCCAGCAGCTTGGAGCAGGGGGTACGCTACGAGCAGTACTTC. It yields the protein CASSLEQGVRYEQYF.